Sample share makes the clone carrying this T cell receptor beta chain medium-sized. TCRdb re-analysed the 5' RACE reads in MiXCR, keeping a single row per CDR3 protein. The data contain under 400,000 distinct CDR3 sequences, under 25% of them singletons. This specimen belongs to a study of T-cell memory formation after mild COVID-19. Germline values: CDR1 MNHNY, CDR2 SVGAGI (reference sequence). This CDR3 region has 15 residues. The V and J ends lost 5 bases and 2 bases, in that order; junction bases with no gene match: 6. The TCR originated in an adult woman who had mild COVID-19 (a few samples of this study predate the infection). Cell type and time point are not known. Sequencing input: PBMCs or a T cell subset sorted from them (not recorded which). The chain recombines TRBV6-6 with TRBJ1-1, with 9 bases matching TRBD1. CDR3 nucleotides: TGTGCCAGCAGTAAGCCGGGACAGGGTAACACTGAAGCTTTCTTT. It specifies CASSKPGQGNTEAFF.